This TCR beta chain was profiled in a study of blood T cell repertoires in COVID-19. Study-level background: Samples came from the United States, Italy and Spain, spanning acute and convalescent COVID-19. Nucleic acid was either cDNA or gDNA, and it came from T cells, B-cell-depleted T cells, or PBMCs.

Original processing notes: Estimates of nucleated cell counts were drawn from the amplification of reference gene primers. Produced via immunoSEQ multiplex PCR; TCRdb's table is partial and in-frame only. V and J calls and clone size are those listed in that table; D and trimming were worked out from the DNA. The sample shows tens of thousands of clones, 70% to 90% of them seen only once. In this sample, this clone turned up a few times. V dropped 8 bases and J dropped 4 bases, with 14 bases sitting between them. The CDR3 runs to 14 residues. In germline, CDR1 is LNHDA, CDR2 SQIVND (reference sequence).

The sequenced material came from peripheral blood. This chain links TRBV19 with TRBJ1-4; no firm D call. The sequence was collected from a man between 50 and 59 years old with acute or convalescent COVID-19. The CDR3 DNA sequence: TGTGCCAGTGGTACCCGGGGAAATAATGAAAAACTGTTTTTT. It yields the protein CASGTRGNNEKLFF.